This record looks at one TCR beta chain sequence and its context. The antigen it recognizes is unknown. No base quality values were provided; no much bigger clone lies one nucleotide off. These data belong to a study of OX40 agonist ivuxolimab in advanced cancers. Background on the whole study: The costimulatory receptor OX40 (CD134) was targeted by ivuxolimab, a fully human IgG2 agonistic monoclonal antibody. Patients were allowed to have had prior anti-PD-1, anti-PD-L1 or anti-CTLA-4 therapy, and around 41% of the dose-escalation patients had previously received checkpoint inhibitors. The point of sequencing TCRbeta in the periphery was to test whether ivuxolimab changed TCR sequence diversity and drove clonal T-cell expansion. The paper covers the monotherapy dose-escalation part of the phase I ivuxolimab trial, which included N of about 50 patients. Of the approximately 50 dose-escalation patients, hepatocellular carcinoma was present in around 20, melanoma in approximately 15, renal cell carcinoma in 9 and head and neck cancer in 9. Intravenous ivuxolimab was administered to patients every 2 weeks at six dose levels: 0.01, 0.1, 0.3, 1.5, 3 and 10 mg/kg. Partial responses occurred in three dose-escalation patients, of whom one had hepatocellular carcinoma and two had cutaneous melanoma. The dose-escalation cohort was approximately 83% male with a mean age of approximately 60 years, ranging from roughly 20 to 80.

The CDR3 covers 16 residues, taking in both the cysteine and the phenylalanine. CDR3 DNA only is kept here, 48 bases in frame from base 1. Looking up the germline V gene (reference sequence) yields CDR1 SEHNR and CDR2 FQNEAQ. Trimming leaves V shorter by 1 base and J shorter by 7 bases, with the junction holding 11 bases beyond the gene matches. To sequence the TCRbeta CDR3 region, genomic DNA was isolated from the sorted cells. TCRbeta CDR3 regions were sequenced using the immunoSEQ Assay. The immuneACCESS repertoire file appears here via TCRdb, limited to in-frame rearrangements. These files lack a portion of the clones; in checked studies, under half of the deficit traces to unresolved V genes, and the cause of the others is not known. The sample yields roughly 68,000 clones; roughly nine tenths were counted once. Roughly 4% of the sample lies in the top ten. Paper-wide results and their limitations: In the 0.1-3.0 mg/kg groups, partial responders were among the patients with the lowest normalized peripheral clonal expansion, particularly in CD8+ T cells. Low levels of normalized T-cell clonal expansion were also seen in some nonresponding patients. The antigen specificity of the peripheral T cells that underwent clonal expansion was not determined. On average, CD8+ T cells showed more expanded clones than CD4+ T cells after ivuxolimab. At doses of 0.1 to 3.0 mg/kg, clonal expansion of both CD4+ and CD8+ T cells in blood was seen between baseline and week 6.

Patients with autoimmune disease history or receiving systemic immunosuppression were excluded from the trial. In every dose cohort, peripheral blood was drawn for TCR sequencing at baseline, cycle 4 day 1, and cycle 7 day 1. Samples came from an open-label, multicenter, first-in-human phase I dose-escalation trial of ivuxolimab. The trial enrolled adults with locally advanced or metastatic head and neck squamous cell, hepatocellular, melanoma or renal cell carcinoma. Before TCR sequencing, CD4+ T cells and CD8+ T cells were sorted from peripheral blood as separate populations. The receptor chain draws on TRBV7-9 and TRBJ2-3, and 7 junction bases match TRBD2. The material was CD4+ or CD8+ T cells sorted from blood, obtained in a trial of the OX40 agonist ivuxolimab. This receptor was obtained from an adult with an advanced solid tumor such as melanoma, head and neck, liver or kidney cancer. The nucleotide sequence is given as TGTGCCAGCAGCTTAGTTCTAGCGGAAAGCAGGAATACGCAGTATTTT. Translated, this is CASSLVLAESRNTQYF.